Reported below is one TCR beta chain. Its matching antigen is unknown. Both 60 Vbeta primers and 13 Jbeta primers went into the PCR. Sequenced by immunoSEQ multiplex PCR; TCRdb stores in-frame clones only, minus some. The sample has 95,000 to 100,000 clones, around three quarters seen once. This sample is part of a study of cytomegalovirus exposure and HLA in healthy donors. Findings of the study overall: The listing of 150 to 200 TCR beta chains classed them as cytomegalovirus-associated. Presence/absence analysis assumed near-uniform sequencing depth across donors.

Per the germline V gene, CDR1 is MNHEY and CDR2 is SVGAGI. The length of the CDR3 is 14 residues. V was cut by 5 bases and J by 8 bases, with 18 bases left in between. Sequenced material: PBMCs. This clonotype was sampled from a middle-aged man in good health and CMV-seronegative. The chain recombines TRBV6-5 with TRBJ1-1, with a possible D match to TRBD1 (5 bases). CDR3 sequence: CASSGQGRSFEAFF. CDR3 bases: TGTGCCAGCAGTGGCCAGGGCCGGTCCTTCGAAGCTTTCTTT.